This T cell receptor (beta chain) is from a study of T-cell reconstitution after alpha-beta-depleted transplantation in children. This sample's TCRbeta library carried unique molecular identifier barcodes. TCRdb re-derived calls from the PCR reads in MiXCR, one entry per CDR3 protein. The sample has more than 400,000 distinct CDR3 sequences; approximately 41% are singletons. Comment on this clonotype: Its antigen is as yet unknown.

Study-level results: For some patients, TCRbeta diversity was high at day 60 because of recipient T cells and thymic progenitors that survived.

The CDR3 has 15 amino acids. Germline V lookup: CDR1 SGHRS, CDR2 YFSETQ. V was clipped by 0 bases and J by 7 bases, with 14 bases between them. The receptor's source is a girl aged 2 to 10 with aplastic anemia, due to receive a stem cell transplant. Sample: PBMCs, taken before TCRalphabeta/CD19-depleted stem cell transplant. The chain is built from TRBV5-1 and TRBJ2-1; D is possibly TRBD1 (6 bases). CDR3 loop: CASSLATPGVNEQFF. CDR3 DNA: TGCGCCAGCAGCTTGGCAACTCCAGGGGTGAATGAGCAGTTCTTC.